This is a list of T cell receptor beta chains from one sample in a study of cytomegalovirus exposure and HLA in healthy donors. The data were produced by immunoSEQ multiplex PCR, yet TCRdb's version contains in-frame clones alone and is incomplete. The table includes roughly 300,000 clones, roughly 88% detected once. The material sequenced was PBMCs. Receptor source: a woman aged 18-30 years in good health and CMV-seronegative. The CDR3 runs from the conserved cysteine through the conserved F or W. The D gene is left open where the match is weak. Clone size, where shown, is once, few, many, or a class for clones that have expanded.

abundance	j_gene	d_gene	v_gene	CDR3nt	CDR3aa
.	TRBJ2-1	.	TRBV9	TGTGCCAGCAGCCGACGGGGAGGCAATGAGCAGTTCTTC	CASSRRGGNEQFF
.	TRBJ2-3	TRBD2	TRBV15	TGTGCCACCAGCAGAAGACTAGCGGACACAGATACGCAGTATTTT	CATSRRLADTDTQYF
few	TRBJ1-2	TRBD1	TRBV5-1	TGCGCCAGCAGCTTGGGGGACAGAAACTATGGCTACACCTTC	CASSLGDRNYGYTF
.	TRBJ2-1	.	TRBV5-1	TGCGCCAGCAGCTTGTCTAGCAACTACAATGAGCAGTTCTTC	CASSLSSNYNEQFF
.	TRBJ2-1	TRBD1	TRBV28	TGTGCCAGCAGTTTTGAAACAGGGGGAGCCTACAATGAGCAGTTCTTC	CASSFETGGAYNEQFF
.	TRBJ1-1	TRBD1	TRBV5-1	TGCGCCAGCAGCACCGGGACAGGGAATACTGAAGCTTTCTTT	CASSTGTGNTEAFF
.	TRBJ2-7	TRBD2	TRBV7-2	TGTGCCAGCAGGGGCGGGAGCTACGAGCAGTACTTC	CASRGGSYEQYF
many	TRBJ2-7	.	TRBV28	TGTGCCAGCACAGGGGCTGGCTACGAGCAGTACTTC	CASTGAGYEQYF
few	TRBJ2-7	TRBD1	TRBV19	TGTGCCAGTAGTGTGGTGGGACAGGGCTACGAGCAGTACTTC	CASSVVGQGYEQYF
.	TRBJ2-7	TRBD1	TRBV5-1	TGCGCCAGCAGCTCCCGACAGGGGGGACTCTACTACGAGCAGTACTTC	CASSSRQGGLYYEQYF
once	TRBJ1-4	.	TRBV2	TGTGCCAGCAGTGTGGGGGGTCTTAATGAAAAACTGTTTTTT	CASSVGGLNEKLFF